This TCR beta chain is drawn from a study of T cell repertoires in cytomegalovirus infection. Across the whole study: CMV epitopes used comprised recently identified HLA-C-restricted ones and well-studied HLA-B-restricted ones. In public TCR beta signatures, there were indications of both CMV infection and matching HLA type.

TCRdb independently ran MiXCR on the reads; one entry per CDR3 protein. The sample lists about 310,000 distinct CDR3 sequences, approximately 25% seen once, with about 14% in the top ten. This clonotype occurred a few times. Its antigen remains unidentified. General study points: Identification of carriers of CMV plus the relevant HLA was achieved through cumulative public TCR beta family frequency. The study found HLA-C-restricted CMV-specific TCR beta clonotypes dominating the ex vivo response.

The germline CDR1 and CDR2 sequences are LNHNV and YYDKDF (reference sequence). The V end lost 0 bases, the J end lost 6 bases, and 12 bases lay between the germline ends. There are 15 residues in the CDR3. The chain employs TRBV15 and TRBJ1-5, with D possibly matching TRBD1 (5 bases). The source material was cultured PBMCs, sampled from culture after CMV antigen stimulation. The sequence was obtained from a human donor in good health (CMV status not recorded). Some clones in this sample may be carry-over from other donors' samples. In DNA, the CDR3 is TGTGCCACCAGCAGAGATCTAGGGGTTAGTCAGCCCCAGCATTTT. Its translation is CATSRDLGVSQPQHF.